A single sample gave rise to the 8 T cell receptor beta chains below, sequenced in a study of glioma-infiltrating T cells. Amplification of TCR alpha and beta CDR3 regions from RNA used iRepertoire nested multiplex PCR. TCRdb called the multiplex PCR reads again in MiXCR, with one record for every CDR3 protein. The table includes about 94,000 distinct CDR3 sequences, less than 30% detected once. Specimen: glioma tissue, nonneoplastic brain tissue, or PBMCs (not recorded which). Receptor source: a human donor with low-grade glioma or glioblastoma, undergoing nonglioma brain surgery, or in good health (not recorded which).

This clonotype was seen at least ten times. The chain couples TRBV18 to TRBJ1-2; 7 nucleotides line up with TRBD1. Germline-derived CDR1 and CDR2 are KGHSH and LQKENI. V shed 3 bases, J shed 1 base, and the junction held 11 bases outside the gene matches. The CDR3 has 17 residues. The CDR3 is CASSPYSGTDYNYGYTF. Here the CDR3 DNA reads TGTGCCAGCTCACCCTATTCCGGGACAGACTATAACTATGGCTACACCTTC.

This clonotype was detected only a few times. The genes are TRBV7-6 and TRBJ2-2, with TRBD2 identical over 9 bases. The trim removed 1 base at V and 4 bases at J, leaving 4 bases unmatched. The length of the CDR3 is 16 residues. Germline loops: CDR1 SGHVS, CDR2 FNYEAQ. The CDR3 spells CASSLGEAGGTGELFF. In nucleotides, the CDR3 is TGTGCCAGCAGCTTAGGGGAAGCGGGAGGCACCGGGGAGCTGTTTTTT.

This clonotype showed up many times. CDR3 loop: CASSLSPTQPQHF. The CDR3 DNA reads as TGTGCCAGCAGCTTAAGCCCCACTCAGCCCCAGCATTTT. V and J are TRBV7-2 and TRBJ1-5; D is unclear. V dropped 2 bases and J dropped 6 bases, with 8 bases sitting between them. The V gene's germline CDR1 is SGHTA and CDR2 FQGNSA. The CDR3 runs 13 residues.

CDR3 in DNA: TGCAGCGTTGGCCAGCGGCCCTACGAGCAGTACTTC. Residues: CSVGQRPYEQYF. The rearrangement uses TRBV29-1 and TRBJ2-7; tentative D call: TRBD2 (5 bases). The CDR3 has 12 residues. Germline CDR1 and CDR2: SQVTM and ANQGSEA. Trimming left V 4 bases short and J 2 bases short, with 9 bases between.

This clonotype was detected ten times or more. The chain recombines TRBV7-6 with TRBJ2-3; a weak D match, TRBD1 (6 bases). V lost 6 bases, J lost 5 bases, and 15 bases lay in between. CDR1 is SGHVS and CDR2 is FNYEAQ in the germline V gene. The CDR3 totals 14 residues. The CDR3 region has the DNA TGTGCCAGCAGTTTCACAGGGTTCAGAGATACGCAGTATTTT. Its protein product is CASSFTGFRDTQYF. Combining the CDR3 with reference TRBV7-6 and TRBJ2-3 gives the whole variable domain GAGVSQSPRYKVTKRGQDVALRCDPISGHVSLYWYRQALGQGPEFLTYFNYEAQQDKSGLPNDRFSAERPEGSISTLTIQRTEQRDSAMYRCASSFTGFRDTQYFGPGTRLTVL.

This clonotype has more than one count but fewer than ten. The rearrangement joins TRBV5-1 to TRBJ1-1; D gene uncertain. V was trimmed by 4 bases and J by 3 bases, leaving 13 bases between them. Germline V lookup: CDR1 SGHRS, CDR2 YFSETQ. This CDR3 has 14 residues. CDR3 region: CASSRTAGYTEAFF. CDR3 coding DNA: TGCGCCAGCAGCCGAACAGCGGGTTACACTGAAGCTTTCTTT.

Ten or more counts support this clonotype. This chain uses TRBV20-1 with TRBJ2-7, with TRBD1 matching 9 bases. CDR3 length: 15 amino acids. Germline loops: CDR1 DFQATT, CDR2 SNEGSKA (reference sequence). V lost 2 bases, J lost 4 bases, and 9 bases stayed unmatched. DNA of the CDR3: TGCAGTGCTAGATCCGGACAGGGGAGTGAATACGAGCAGTACTTC. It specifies CSARSGQGSEYEQYF.

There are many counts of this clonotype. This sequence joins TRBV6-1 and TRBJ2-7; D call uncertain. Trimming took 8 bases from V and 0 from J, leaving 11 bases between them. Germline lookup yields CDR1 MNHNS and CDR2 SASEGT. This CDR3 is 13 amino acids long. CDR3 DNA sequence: TGTGCCAGCCCCGACGGAAACTCCTACGAGCAGTACTTC. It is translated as CASPDGNSYEQYF.